The text below deals with one TCR beta chain. The sample is drawn from a study of graft-versus-host responses after intestinal transplantation. Across the whole study: Anti-thymocyte globulin induction, then tacrolimus and steroids for two to four years, went to all recipients.

Study results and caveats: GvH clones detected in recipient marrow included some appearing first in ileum or blood.

Profiling relied on immunoSEQ multiplex PCR, and the TCRdb table lists in-frame clones only, not all of them. The table shows some 10,000 clones, with around 27% occurring only once. From germline, CDR1 is DFQATT and CDR2 SNEGSKA (reference sequence). The V end lost 3 bases, the J end lost 4 bases, and 7 bases lay between the germline ends. The CDR3 covers 11 residues. This sequence originates from a human patient who received an intestinal transplant. The chain couples TRBV20-1 to TRBJ2-7; D gene ambiguous. The input for sequencing was alloreactive CD4+ T cells from a mixed lymphocyte reaction culture, taken before intestinal transplant. This sample's subset: CFSE-low proliferating T cells sorted from roughly 6-day pre-transplant mixed lymphocyte reaction (GvH or HvG direction). CDR3 protein: CSARELYEQYF. Here the CDR3 DNA reads TGCAGTGCTAGGGAATTATACGAGCAGTACTTC.